Reported below is one TCR beta chain. Its antigen remains unknown. This sample is drawn from a study of radiation and T cells in renal cell carcinoma. Study findings and constraints: Top tumor clonotypes rose in blood 2 weeks post-radiation, then contracted.

Time point meaning: blood 4 weeks post-SBRT, at nephrectomy. Treatment meaning: 15 Gy SBRT to primary tumor, nephrectomy 4 weeks later. Nephrectomy followed 15 Gy stereotactic body radiation by 4 weeks. Serial blood draws occurred at baseline and 2 and 4 weeks post-SBRT. The patient's renal cell carcinoma had clear cell pathology. This table comes from immunoSEQ multiplex PCR, and its TCRdb copy is limited to in-frame clones, with some not included. Counted here are about 43,000 clones, about 82% occurring once; the ten biggest clones make up about 26%. V lost 5 bases and J 0 bases, leaving 11 bases between the germline ends. CDR1 is SGHRS, CDR2 YFSETQ, per germline. This CDR3 region has 14 residues.

This rearrangement joins TRBV5-1 to TRBJ1-1; no clear D gene. The specimen was blood, collected from a patient whose treatment included radiotherapy and nephrectomy. This sequence was found in a woman aged 65 to 85 with renal cell carcinoma. In DNA, the CDR3 is TGCGCCAGCAGGGCCACGAGGATGAACACTGAAGCTTTCTTT. Its translation: CASRATRMNTEAFF.